This paragraph reports one T cell receptor beta chain. Its antigen is as yet unknown. This entry comes from a study of beta chain features in type 1 diabetes. Findings and caveats of the study: Shorter templates might be favored by PCR, and equally so in patients and in controls. Patients showed naive, central memory and Treg TCRB repertoires that appeared more similar than those of healthy donors.

cDNA synthesis used the whole RNA isolate, giving expressed TCRB sequences. Sequenced by immunoSEQ multiplex PCR; TCRdb stores in-frame clones only, minus some. Of roughly 500,000 clones detected, about 30% appear once; the ten largest clones hold 0.05% to 0.065%. The clonotype comes from a man aged 18 to 30 in good health. Material: naive CD4+ T cells from blood.

Written as DNA, the CDR3 is TGTGCCAGCTCACCATTCACTAGCACAGATACGCAGTATTTT. Translating it yields CASSPFTSTDTQYF. The chain links TRBV18 to TRBJ2-3; D is unclear. The germline CDR1 and CDR2 sequences are KGHSH and LQKENI. The CDR3 runs to 14 residues. V lost 2 bases, J lost 0 bases, and 6 bases lay in between.